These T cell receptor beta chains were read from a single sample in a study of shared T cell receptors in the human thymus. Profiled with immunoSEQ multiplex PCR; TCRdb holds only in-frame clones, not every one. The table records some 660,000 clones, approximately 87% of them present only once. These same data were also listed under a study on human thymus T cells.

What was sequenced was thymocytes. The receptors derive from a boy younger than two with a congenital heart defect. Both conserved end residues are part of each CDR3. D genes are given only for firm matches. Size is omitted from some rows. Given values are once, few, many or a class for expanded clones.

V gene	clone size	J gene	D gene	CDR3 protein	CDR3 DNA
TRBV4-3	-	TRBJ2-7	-	CASSQQTAYEQYF	TGCGCCAGCAGCCAACAAACCGCCTACGAGCAGTACTTC
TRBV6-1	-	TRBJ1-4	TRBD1	CASSESYRGRTYYEKLFF	TGTGCCAGCAGTGAATCTTACAGGGGGCGGACTTACTATGAAAAACTGTTTTTT
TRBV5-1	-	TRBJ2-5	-	CASSSAQRETQYF	TGCGCCAGCAGCTCAGCGCAACGAGAGACCCAGTACTTC
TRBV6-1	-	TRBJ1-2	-	CASIGRRDSSYGYTF	TGTGCCAGCATTGGGAGGAGAGACAGTAGCTATGGCTACACCTTC
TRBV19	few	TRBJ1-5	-	CASVGGGRDNQPQHF	TGTGCCAGCGTCGGCGGGGGTCGTGACAATCAGCCCCAGCATTTT
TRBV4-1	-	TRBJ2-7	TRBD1	CASSPDRTGCYEQYF	TGCGCCAGCAGCCCCGATCGGACAGGGTGCTACGAGCAGTACTTC
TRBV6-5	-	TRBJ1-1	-	CASSYSGRLFGQRAFF	TGTGCCAGCAGTTACAGCGGACGTCTGTTTGGACAGAGGGCTTTCTTT
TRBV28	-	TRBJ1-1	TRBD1	CATKGAPTEAFF	TGTGCCACCAAGGGGGCGCCCACTGAAGCTTTCTTT
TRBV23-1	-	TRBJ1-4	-	CASSLQDTTNEKLFF	TGCGCCAGCAGTCTACAGGACACAACTAATGAAAAACTGTTTTTT
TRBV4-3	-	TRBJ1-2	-	CASSQDVRRSYGYTF	TGCGCCAGCAGCCAAGATGTCCGGCGGAGCTATGGCTACACCTTC
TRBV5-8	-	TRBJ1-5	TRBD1	CASSSLHRDRDQPQHF	TGTGCCAGCAGCTCCTTACACCGGGACAGGGACCAGCCCCAGCATTTT
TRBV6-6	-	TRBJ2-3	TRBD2	CASSRTTTSGTDTQYF	TGTGCCAGCAGCCGAACCACGACTAGCGGCACAGATACGCAGTATTTT
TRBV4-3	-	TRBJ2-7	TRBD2	CASSQETSGNEQYF	TGCGCCAGCAGCCAAGAAACTAGCGGGAACGAGCAGTACTTC